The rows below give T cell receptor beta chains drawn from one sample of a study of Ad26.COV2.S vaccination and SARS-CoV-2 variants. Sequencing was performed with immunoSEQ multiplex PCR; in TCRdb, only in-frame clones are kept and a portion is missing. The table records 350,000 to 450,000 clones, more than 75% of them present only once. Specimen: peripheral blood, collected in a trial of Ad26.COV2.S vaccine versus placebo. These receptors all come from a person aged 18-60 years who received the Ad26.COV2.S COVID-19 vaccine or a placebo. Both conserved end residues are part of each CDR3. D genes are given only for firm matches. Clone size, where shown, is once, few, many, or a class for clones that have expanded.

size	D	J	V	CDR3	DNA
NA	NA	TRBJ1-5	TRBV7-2	CASSLEANSNQPQHF	TGTGCCAGCAGCTTAGAGGCAAATAGCAATCAGCCCCAGCATTTT
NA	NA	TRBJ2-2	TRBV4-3	CASSHHDRLNTGELFF	TGCGCCAGCAGCCACCACGACAGGCTCAACACCGGGGAGCTGTTTTTT
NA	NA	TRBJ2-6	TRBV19	CASSIFGTHGANVLTF	TGTGCCAGTAGTATTTTTGGGACACACGGGGCCAACGTCCTGACTTTC
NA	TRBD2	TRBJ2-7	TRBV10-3	CAITLLAGGRSEQYF	TGTGCCATCACTCTGTTAGCGGGAGGCCGCTCCGAGCAGTACTTC
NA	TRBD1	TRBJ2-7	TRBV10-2	CASSDGTGSSYEQYF	TGCGCCAGCAGTGATGGGACAGGGAGCTCCTACGAGCAGTACTTC
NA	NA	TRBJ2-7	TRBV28	CASSLPGPGRAYEQYF	TGTGCCAGCAGTTTACCGGGCCCGGGCAGAGCCTACGAGCAGTACTTC
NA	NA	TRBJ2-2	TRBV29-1	CSVGVFTGELFF	TGCAGCGTTGGGGTTTTCACCGGGGAGCTGTTTTTT
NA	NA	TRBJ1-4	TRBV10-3	CAISGAGTGEKLFF	TGTGCCATCAGTGGGGCAGGGACGGGAGAAAAACTGTTTTTT
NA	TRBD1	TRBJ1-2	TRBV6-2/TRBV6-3	CASSLQGYGYTF	TGTGCCAGCAGTTTACAGGGGTATGGCTACACCTTC
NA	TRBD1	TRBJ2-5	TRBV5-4	CASSFGQGAGETQYF	TGTGCCAGCAGCTTCGGACAGGGGGCAGGGGAGACCCAGTACTTC
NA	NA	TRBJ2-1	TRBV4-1	CASSQGATGTLLPNEQFF	TGCGCCAGCAGCCAAGGCGCCACAGGGACTTTATTACCAAATGAGCAGTTCTTC
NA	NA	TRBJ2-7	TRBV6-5	CASSYSLGDPYEQYF	TGTGCCAGCAGTTACTCACTCGGGGACCCCTACGAGCAGTACTTC
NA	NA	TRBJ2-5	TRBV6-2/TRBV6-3	CASSYQAGTFGYQETQYF	TGTGCCAGCAGTTACCAGGCCGGGACCTTTGGATACCAAGAGACCCAGTACTTC
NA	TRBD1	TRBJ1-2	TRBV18	CASSPGTGTANYGYTF	TGTGCCAGCTCACCCGGGACAGGGACCGCTAACTATGGCTACACCTTC
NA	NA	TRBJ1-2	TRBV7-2	CASSLAAGGGYTF	TGTGCCAGCAGCTTAGCGGCCGGAGGAGGCTACACCTTC
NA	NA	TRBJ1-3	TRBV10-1	CASSESISGNTIYF	TGCGCCAGCAGTGAGTCTATTTCTGGAAACACCATATATTTT
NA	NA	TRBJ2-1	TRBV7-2	CASSLARLNEQFF	TGTGCCAGCAGCTTAGCGCGTCTTAATGAGCAGTTCTTC
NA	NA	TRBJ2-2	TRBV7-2	CASSQRAHTGELFF	TGTGCCAGCAGCCAAAGGGCCCACACCGGGGAGCTGTTTTTT
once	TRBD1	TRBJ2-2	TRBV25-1	CASRGTANTGELFF	TGTGCCAGCAGGGGGACAGCGAACACCGGGGAGCTGTTTTTT
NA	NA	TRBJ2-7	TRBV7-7	CASSLAPDREQYF	TGTGCCAGCAGCTTAGCGCCAGACAGGGAGCAGTACTTC
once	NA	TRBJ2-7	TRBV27	CASSRPGGNPYEQYF	TGTGCCAGCAGTCGACCAGGGGGGAACCCCTACGAGCAGTACTTC
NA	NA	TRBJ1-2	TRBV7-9	CASSRDLWGYTF	TGTGCCAGCAGCCGGGACCTATGGGGCTACACCTTC
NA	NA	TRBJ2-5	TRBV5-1	CASSLETQETQYF	TGCGCCAGCAGCTTGGAGACTCAAGAGACCCAGTACTTC
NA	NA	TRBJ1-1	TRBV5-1	CASSLVIQSGTEAFF	TGCGCCAGCAGCTTGGTCATCCAAAGCGGCACTGAAGCTTTCTTT
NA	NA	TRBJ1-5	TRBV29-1	CSVVVSQGKDSNQPQHF	TGCAGCGTTGTAGTCTCGCAGGGGAAGGATAGCAATCAGCCCCAGCATTTT
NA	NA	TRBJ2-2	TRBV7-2	CASTGLPGYTGELFF	TGTGCCAGCACAGGACTTCCGGGATACACCGGGGAGCTGTTTTTT
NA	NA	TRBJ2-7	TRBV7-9	CASSLVWAGTAYEQYF	TGTGCCAGCAGCTTAGTTTGGGCAGGGACGGCCTACGAGCAGTACTTC
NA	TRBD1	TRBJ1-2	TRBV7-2	CASSESAGGGGYTF	TGTGCCAGCAGCGAGAGCGCAGGGGGGGGCGGCTACACCTTC
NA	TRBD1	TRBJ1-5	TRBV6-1	CASSETGINNQPQHF	TGTGCCAGCAGTGAGACAGGGATAAATAATCAGCCCCAGCATTTT
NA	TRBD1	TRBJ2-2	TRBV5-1	CASSAGQENTGELFF	TGCGCCAGCAGCGCGGGACAGGAGAACACCGGGGAGCTGTTTTTT
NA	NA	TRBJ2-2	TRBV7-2	CASSLVKGVGTGELFF	TGTGCCAGCAGCTTAGTTAAGGGAGTCGGAACCGGGGAGCTGTTTTTT
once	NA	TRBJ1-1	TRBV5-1	CASSLVRASTEAFF	TGCGCCAGCAGCCTTGTCAGGGCTAGCACTGAAGCTTTCTTT